These 11 T cell receptor beta chains were sequenced from one sample in a study of T-cell memory formation after mild COVID-19. Using its own MiXCR run on the 5' RACE reads, TCRdb lists one record per CDR3 protein. This table holds about 350,000 distinct CDR3 sequences, approximately 13% found once. The specimen sequenced was PBMCs or a T cell subset sorted from them (not recorded which). These receptors came from a man younger than 35 who had mild COVID-19 (a few samples of this study predate the infection). Cell type and time point are not known.

This clonotype came up a few times. The CDR3: CASSQVAWGDMGVTNEKLFF. CDR3 in DNA: TGCGCCAGCAGCCAAGTGGCGTGGGGAGATATGGGGGTAACTAATGAAAAACTGTTTTTT. The rearrangement uses TRBV4-1 and TRBJ1-4, with D maybe TRBD1 (5 bases). V dropped 1 base and J dropped 1 base, with 22 bases sitting between them. Germline lookup yields CDR1 MGHRA and CDR2 YSYEKL. The CDR3 runs 20 residues.

V gene TRBV9 combines with J gene TRBJ2-6, with 9 bases that match TRBD1. Germline V gene data show CDR1 as SGDLS and CDR2 as YYNGEE. J was trimmed by 2 bases and V by 3 bases; bases with no gene match: 9. This CDR3 has 18 residues. The CDR3 region has the DNA TGTGCCAGCAGCGCGTGGGGACAGGGTGGTCCTGGGGCCAACGTCCTGACTTTC. This encodes CASSAWGQGGPGANVLTF.

There are many counts of this clonotype. The J gene is TRBJ2-7, the V gene TRBV12-3 or TRBV12-4, with a tentative D call TRBD2 (5 bases). V was cut by 10 bases and J by 5 bases, with 18 bases left in between. The CDR3 consists of 13 residues. DNA of the CDR3: TGTGCCATCTCAAGGACTTCGAAAAACGAGCAGTACTTC. It is translated as CAISRTSKNEQYF.

This clonotype was observed at least ten times. The V gene is TRBV12-3 or TRBV12-4, the J gene TRBJ2-3; D remains ambiguous. V was cut by 3 bases and J by 6 bases, with 7 bases left in between. CDR3 length: 12 amino acids. CDR3 loop: CASSFPADTQYF. Here the CDR3 DNA reads TGTGCCAGCAGTTTTCCAGCGGATACGCAGTATTTT.

This sequence joins TRBV7-3 and TRBJ2-3, with D tentatively TRBD1 (5 bases). V was shortened by 1 base and J by 3 bases, with 11 bases between the two germline ends. The CDR3 spans 15 residues. Germline CDR1 SGHTA, CDR2 FQGTGA. CDR3 in amino acids: CASSLNPQGTDTQYF. The DNA for the CDR3 is TGTGCCAGCAGCTTAAATCCCCAGGGAACAGATACGCAGTATTTT.

The table lists this clonotype with a few counts. J is TRBJ1-6 and V is TRBV7-9; D is unresolved. The ends were cut back, 2 bases at V and 7 bases at J, with 9 bases in the middle. The CDR3 totals 14 residues. Germline V gene lookup returns CDR1 SEHNR and CDR2 FQNEAQ (reference sequence). CDR3 sequence: CASSLTLPNSPLHF. The CDR3 DNA reads TGTGCCAGCAGCTTAACCCTTCCCAATTCACCCCTCCACTTT.

This clonotype was counted at least ten times. The V and J genes are TRBV15 and TRBJ1-1, with 9 bases identical to TRBD1. Germline CDR1 reads LNHNV; CDR2 reads YYDKDF (reference sequence). V was clipped by 1 base and J by 5 bases; unmatched bases: 11. CDR3 length: 17 amino acids. CDR3 sequence (DNA): TGTGCCACCAGCAGAGGAGGCACAGGGGGCGCGGGGACTGAAGCTTTCTTT. This gives the protein CATSRGGTGGAGTEAFF.

The J gene is TRBJ2-3, the V gene TRBV9, with 9 positions matching TRBD1. The germline CDR1 and CDR2 sequences are SGDLS and YYNGEE. The CDR3 extends over 16 amino acids. V lost 2 bases and J lost 4; bases outside the gene matches: 8. CDR3 DNA: TGTGCCAGCAGCGTTCTACCGGGACAGGGCCCAGATACGCAGTATTTT. Translating it yields CASSVLPGQGPDTQYF.

V and J are TRBV6-5 and TRBJ1-4; no reliable D call. The ends were cut back, 9 bases at V and 7 bases at J, with 18 bases in the middle. Germline V gene lookup returns CDR1 MNHEY and CDR2 SVGAGI. The length of the CDR3 is 14 residues. CDR3 protein: CASSLSNRGEKLFF. In nucleotides, the CDR3 is TGTGCCAGTAGCCTCTCCAACCGGGGTGAAAAACTGTTTTTT.

The J gene is TRBJ1-2, the V gene TRBV11-2; possibly TRBD1 for D (5 bases). The V end lost 1 base, the J end lost 8 bases, and 14 bases lay between the germline ends. CDR1 and CDR2 (germline): SGHAT, FQNNGV. The CDR3 sequence is 14 residues long. This chain's CDR3 is CASSLGVGRAGYTF. CDR3 nucleotide sequence: TGTGCCAGCAGCTTAGGCGTTGGCAGGGCCGGCTACACCTTC.

This clonotype was seen a few times. The chain uses TRBV20-1 and TRBJ1-6, with D maybe TRBD1 (5 bases). The CDR3 is 13 residues long. The ends were cut back, 1 base at V and 8 bases at J, with 9 bases in the middle. In germline, CDR1 is DFQATT, CDR2 SNEGSKA (reference sequence). The CDR3 region has the DNA TGCAGTGCTAGAGTTCAGGGTGATTCACCCCTCCACTTT. Translation: CSARVQGDSPLHF.